A single sample is the source of the 12 T cell receptor beta chains below, sequenced in a study of cytomegalovirus exposure and HLA in healthy donors (dated 2017 in TCRdb). Libraries were prepared through the immunoSEQ multiplex PCR assay. For the multiplex PCR, a mixture combining 60 forward primers for TCR Vbeta segments and 13 reverse primers for TCR Jbeta segments was used. In its TCRdb copy, this immuneACCESS table keeps in-frame sequences only and misses some clones. Where compared with another copy, unresolved V genes explain less than half of these, and the others have no known cause. This sample lists roughly 160,000 clones; approximately 84% were detected once. The top ten clones comprise 0.38% of the sample. What was sequenced was PBMCs. These receptors all stem from a boy aged 2 to 9 in good health and CMV-seronegative.

This clone occurred a few times. The chain combines TRBV6-1 with TRBJ2-7; 7 nucleotides align to TRBD1. There are 15 residues in the CDR3. Per germline, CDR1 MNHNS and CDR2 SASEGT. V shed 4 bases and J 0 bases; nucleotides not matched to a gene: 6. In DNA form, the CDR3 reads TGTGCCAGCAGTGTTGGGACAGATAGCTCCTACGAGCAGTACTTC. As protein: CASSVGTDSSYEQYF.

The chain joins TRBV6-1 to TRBJ2-5; unclear D gene. This CDR3 spans 18 amino acids. V lost 6 bases and J 4 bases, leaving 27 bases between the germline ends. Germline V gene sequence: CDR1 MNHNS, CDR2 SASEGT. CDR3 in amino acids: CASSESSVFAGTRETQYF. The CDR3 DNA reads as TGTGCCAGCAGCGAAAGTTCGGTGTTCGCAGGTACCAGAGAGACCCAGTACTTC.

The J gene is TRBJ2-5, the V gene TRBV7-9; 11 bases align to TRBD2. V shed 5 bases, J shed 5 bases, and the junction held 7 bases outside the gene matches. Germline-derived CDR1 and CDR2 are SEHNR and FQNEAQ (reference sequence). The CDR3 totals 15 residues. The CDR3 coding sequence is TGTGCCAGCAGCATTACTAGCGGGAGTAGGGAGACCCAGTACTTC. It is translated as CASSITSGSRETQYF.

The sample holds one count of this clone. The V and J genes are TRBV27 and TRBJ2-1; D possibly corresponds to TRBD2 (5 bases). The CDR3 loop spans 11 amino acids. Looked up from germline, CDR1 is MNHEY and CDR2 is SMNVEV (reference sequence). V dropped 3 bases and J dropped 10 bases, with 7 bases sitting between them. The CDR3 coding sequence is TGTGCCAGCAGTTTTGGCGGGGAGCAGTTCTTC. Translation: CASSFGGEQFF.

V is TRBV5-4 and J is TRBJ2-7; 10 nucleotides align to TRBD1. The V segment lost 2 bases and the J segment 7 bases; nucleotides outside the gene matches: 6. The CDR3 consists of 14 residues. The germline V gene encodes CDR1 SGHNT and CDR2 YYREEE (reference sequence). In DNA form, the CDR3 reads TGTGCCAGCAGCTTCACAGGACAGGGGGAGGAGCAGTACTTC. As protein: CASSFTGQGEEQYF.

The rearrangement links TRBV28 to TRBJ1-5; 7 nucleotides line up with TRBD1. The length of the CDR3 is 15 residues. CDR1 MDHEN and CDR2 SYDVKM come from the germline V gene. CDR3 amino acids: CAAGDSATYNQPQHF. The CDR3, as DNA: TGTGCAGCAGGGGACAGCGCTACTTACAATCAGCCCCAGCATTTT.

The chain joins TRBV30 to TRBJ1-2; 7 bases line up with TRBD1. This CDR3 comprises 12 residues. From germline, CDR1 is GTSNPN and CDR2 SVGIG (reference sequence). The J segment lost 2 bases and the V segment lost 6 bases, leaving 3 bases of the junction unmatched. The CDR3 DNA follows: TGTGCCTGTTTGACAGGGAACTATGGCTACACCTTC. Protein product: CACLTGNYGYTF.

The CDR3 DNA reads as TGCAGCGTCTCTCAGGGGAAGAACACTGAAGCTTTCTTT. Translated: CSVSQGKNTEAFF. V gene TRBV29-1 combines with J gene TRBJ1-1; a possible D gene is TRBD1 (6 bases). The CDR3 is 13 amino acids. V gave up 6 bases and J gave up 1 base, with 12 bases separating them. Germline V lookup: CDR1 SQVTM, CDR2 ANQGSEA.

The chain carries TRBV5-1 and TRBJ2-3, with 7 bases fitting TRBD2. This CDR3 contains 15 residues. Trimming removed 0 bases from V and 6 bases from J; junction bases left unmatched: 7. Germline V gene sequence: CDR1 SGHRS, CDR2 YFSETQ. The CDR3 DNA reads as TGCGCCAGCAGCTTGGTAGGGAGGGCCCTCGATACGCAGTATTTT. It codes for CASSLVGRALDTQYF.

The gene calls are TRBV6-1 and TRBJ2-7, with 9 bases that match TRBD2. The CDR3 consists of 13 residues. Germline V CDR1 and CDR2: MNHNS, SASEGT. Unmatched junction bases numbered 5, after V lost 7 bases and J lost 4 bases. The CDR3 bases are TGTGCCAGCACTCTAGCGGGGCTATACGAGCAGTACTTC. Its protein is CASTLAGLYEQYF.

This clone was seen a single time. V gene TRBV4-1 combines with J gene TRBJ1-1, with D uncertain. CDR1 and CDR2 from the germline V gene are MGHRA and YSYEKL. Trimming pared 1 base from V and 5 bases from J, leaving 8 bases between. This CDR3 comprises 13 residues. CDR3 sequence (DNA): TGCGCCAGCAGCCAAGCATCCGGGACTGAAGCTTTCTTT. This encodes CASSQASGTEAFF.

This chain joins TRBV25-1 and TRBJ2-7; the D is unclear. CDR1 MGHDK and CDR2 SYGVNS come from the germline V gene. The V gene lost 7 bases and the J gene lost 6 bases, with 16 bases spanning the gap. The length of the CDR3 is 13 residues. CDR3 coding DNA: TGTGCCAGCATGGAGACTCCTTCTATCGAGCAGTACTTC. This encodes CASMETPSIEQYF.